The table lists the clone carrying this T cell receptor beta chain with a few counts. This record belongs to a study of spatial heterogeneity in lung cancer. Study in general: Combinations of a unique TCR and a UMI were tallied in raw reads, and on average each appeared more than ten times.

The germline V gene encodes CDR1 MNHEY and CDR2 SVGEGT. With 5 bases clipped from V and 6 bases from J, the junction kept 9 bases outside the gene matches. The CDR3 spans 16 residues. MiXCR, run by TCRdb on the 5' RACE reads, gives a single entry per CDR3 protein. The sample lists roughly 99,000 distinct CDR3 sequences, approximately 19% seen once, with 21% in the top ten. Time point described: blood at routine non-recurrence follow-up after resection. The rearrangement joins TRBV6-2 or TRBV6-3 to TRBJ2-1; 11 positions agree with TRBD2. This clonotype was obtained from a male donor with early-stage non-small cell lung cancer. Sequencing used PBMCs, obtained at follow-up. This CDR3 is CASSVRFSGRANEQFF. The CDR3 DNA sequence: TGTGCCAGCAGTGTCCGATTTAGCGGGAGGGCCAATGAGCAGTTCTTC.